The rows below give T cell receptor beta chains drawn from one sample of a study of T cell responses to AZD1222 COVID-19 vaccine. Produced via immunoSEQ multiplex PCR; TCRdb's table is partial and in-frame only. The data contain about 160,000 clones, under 95% of them seen just once; the ten biggest clones take up under 6%. Sample: peripheral blood, taken 28 days after the second AZD1222 dose. The receptors shown here come from an adult who received the AZD1222 COVID-19 vaccine. CDR3s include the opening cysteine and the closing phenylalanine or tryptophan. D genes are given only for firm matches. Not all rows give a size; the values are once, few, many and, for expanded clones, a class.

j_gene,v_gene,len,d_gene,abundance,CDR3aa,CDR3nt
TRBJ1-2,TRBV18,14,TRBD1,NA,CASSPGQGSYGYTF,TGTGCCAGCTCACCGGGACAGGGGTCCTATGGCTACACCTTC
TRBJ1-2,TRBV15,12,NA,NA,CATSRESYGYTF,TGTGCCACCAGCAGAGAGAGTTATGGCTACACCTTC
TRBJ2-1,TRBV2,16,TRBD2,NA,CASSQKSGSSYNEQFF,TGTGCCAGCAGCCAGAAAAGCGGGAGCTCCTACAATGAGCAGTTCTTC
TRBJ1-2,TRBV4-1,17,NA,NA,CASSHASRVAANYGYTF,TGCGCCAGCAGCCACGCGTCTAGGGTCGCAGCTAACTATGGCTACACCTTC
TRBJ1-4,TRBV4-1,17,TRBD1,NA,CASRPVGQGSTNEKLFF,TGCGCCAGCAGACCTGTTGGACAGGGCTCGACTAATGAAAAACTGTTTTTT
TRBJ1-2,TRBV6-5,14,NA,NA,CASSYGLLNYGYTF,TGTGCCAGCAGTTACGGACTCCTCAACTATGGCTACACCTTC
TRBJ1-2,TRBV18,14,NA,NA,CASSPATGNYGYTF,TGTGCCAGCTCACCCGCAACAGGGAACTATGGCTACACCTTC
TRBJ2-1,TRBV7-6,15,TRBD1,NA,CASSLVGQGYNEQFF,TGTGCCAGCAGCTTAGTGGGACAGGGGTACAATGAGCAGTTCTTC
TRBJ2-7,TRBV28,14,NA,NA,CASSYTWGHYEQYF,TGTGCCAGCAGCTATACTTGGGGGCACTACGAGCAGTACTTC
TRBJ2-1,TRBV7-2,17,TRBD2,NA,CASSSLAGGGWLGEQFF,TGTGCCAGCAGCAGCCTAGCGGGAGGGGGTTGGTTGGGTGAGCAGTTCTTC
TRBJ1-5,TRBV24-1,23,NA,NA,CATLVSDSGHLLLHPYSNQPQHF,TGTGCCACCTTAGTTTCGGACAGCGGGCATCTTCTCCTCCACCCTTATAGCAATCAGCCCCAGCATTTT
TRBJ1-2,TRBV15,15,NA,NA,CATSRRAPSNYGYTF,TGTGCCACCAGCAGAAGGGCGCCATCTAACTATGGCTACACCTTC
TRBJ2-1,TRBV30,15,TRBD2,NA,CAWSVSGGSYNEQFF,TGTGCCTGGAGTGTTAGCGGGGGTTCCTACAATGAGCAGTTCTTC
TRBJ2-2,TRBV6-6,15,NA,NA,CASSYSGGATGELFF,TGTGCCAGCAGTTACTCGGGGGGGGCAACCGGGGAGCTGTTTTTT
TRBJ2-7,TRBV10-3,13,NA,NA,CAISPGVSYEQYF,TGTGCCATCAGTCCTGGAGTCTCCTACGAGCAGTACTTC
TRBJ1-6,TRBV2,15,TRBD1,NA,CASAGQAKTPAPLHF,TGTGCCAGCGCCGGACAGGCCAAGACACCCGCACCCCTCCACTTT
TRBJ2-1,TRBV13,14,NA,once,CASSLGIRHNEQFF,TGTGCCAGCAGCTTAGGGATCAGACACAATGAGCAGTTCTTC
TRBJ2-2,TRBV7-6,18,TRBD2,NA,CASSQGTSGRRDTGELFF,TGTGCCAGCAGCCAAGGGACTAGCGGGAGGAGAGACACCGGGGAGCTGTTTTTT
TRBJ1-1,TRBV18,13,NA,NA,CASSPPGNTEAFF,TGTGCCAGCTCACCCCCAGGGAACACTGAAGCTTTCTTT
TRBJ1-1,TRBV30,14,NA,once,CAWNSDWGDTEAFF,TGTGCCTGGAATAGCGACTGGGGGGACACTGAAGCTTTCTTT
TRBJ1-2,TRBV9,14,NA,NA,CASSVGTDNYGYTF,TGTGCCAGCAGCGTAGGGACGGATAACTATGGCTACACCTTC
TRBJ2-5,TRBV23-1,13,NA,NA,CASSRAGAETQYF,TGCGCCAGCAGTCGGGCCGGGGCAGAGACCCAGTACTTC
TRBJ2-1,TRBV5-5,17,TRBD2,NA,CASSSRLAPSSYNEQFF,TGTGCCAGCAGCTCCCGACTAGCACCGAGCTCCTACAATGAGCAGTTCTTC
TRBJ2-6,TRBV19,17,NA,NA,CASTPGGILSGANVLTF,TGTGCTTCCACCCCCGGCGGGATCCTCTCTGGGGCCAACGTCCTGACTTTC
TRBJ1-3,TRBV29-1,15,TRBD1,NA,CSVGDRGRVGNTIYF,TGCAGCGTGGGAGACAGGGGGAGGGTTGGAAACACCATATATTTT
TRBJ1-4,TRBV29-1,13,NA,few,CSVSFGPKEKLFF,TGCAGCGTCTCATTCGGACCCAAGGAAAAACTGTTTTTT
TRBJ1-5,TRBV4-3,16,TRBD1,NA,CASSQDLATGNQPQHF,TGCGCCAGCAGCCAAGATTTGGCGACAGGGAATCAGCCCCAGCATTTT
TRBJ2-1,TRBV30,15,NA,once,CAWSSGTTTYNEQFF,TGTGCCTGGAGTTCCGGGACAACTACCTACAATGAGCAGTTCTTC
TRBJ2-7,TRBV12-3/TRBV12-4,11,NA,NA,CASSFGDEQYF,TGTGCCAGCAGTTTTGGGGACGAGCAGTACTTC
TRBJ2-5,TRBV6-5,14,NA,few,CASSTSSNGKTQYF,TGTGCCAGCAGTACATCGAGTAATGGGAAGACCCAGTACTTC
TRBJ1-5,TRBV19,13,NA,NA,CASSMLELEPQHF,TGTGCCAGTAGTATGTTAGAACTGGAGCCCCAGCATTTT
TRBJ2-1,TRBV5-3,17,TRBD2,NA,CATHYRRLAGAYNEQFF,TGTGCCACCCACTACCGTCGGCTAGCGGGAGCCTACAATGAGCAGTTCTTC
TRBJ1-4,TRBV7-8,16,NA,NA,CASSPSAGGSWEKLFF,TGTGCCAGCAGCCCCAGTGCCGGGGGTAGTTGGGAAAAACTGTTTTTT
TRBJ2-1,TRBV6-2/TRBV6-3,15,NA,NA,CASSYVGGGKNEQFF,TGTGCCAGCAGTTATGTTGGGGGAGGTAAAAATGAGCAGTTCTTC
TRBJ1-5,TRBV4-3,14,NA,NA,CASSMRIGNQPQHF,TGCGCCAGCAGCATGCGGATCGGGAATCAGCCCCAGCATTTT